The 21 T cell receptor beta chains below all came from one sample that was sequenced in a study of T cell repertoires in cytomegalovirus infection (dated by TCRdb to about 2019). The sequencing machine was an Illumina HiSeq 1500. The public reads were reprocessed in TCRdb via fastp at Q25 and MiXCR, keeping in-frame beta chains. Rows with a matching CDR3 protein are joined into one entry that keeps the most common DNA and genes. Across this sample there are more than 150,000 distinct CDR3 sequences, with about 21% seen only once. Approximately 2.9% of the sample rests with the top ten. Sequencing was performed on PBMCs. These receptors originate from a human donor in good health (CMV status not recorded). Some clones in this sample may be carry-over from other donors' samples.

This clonotype was counted ten times or more. In DNA, the CDR3 is TGTGCCAGCAGTTCCCCGGGACTAGCGGGAGGTCGCACCGGGGAGCTGTTTTTT. Protein sequence: CASSSPGLAGGRTGELFF. The chain uses TRBV28 and TRBJ2-2, with 15 nucleotides matching TRBD2. V lost 4 bases and J lost 4; bases outside the gene matches: 7. Germline V gene lookup returns CDR1 MDHEN and CDR2 SYDVKM. This CDR3 has 18 residues.

Many counts were recorded for this clonotype. The chain has TRBV7-8 and TRBJ1-2; 7 nucleotides line up with TRBD1. Germline V gene lookup returns CDR1 SGHVS and CDR2 FQNEAQ. This CDR3 region has 15 residues. V shed 5 bases, J shed 8 bases, and the junction held 14 bases outside the gene matches. CDR3 region: CASSPFTGALGGYTF. CDR3 in DNA: TGTGCCAGCAGCCCCTTCACAGGGGCCCTCGGGGGCTACACCTTC.

This clonotype was recorded a few times. The chain uses TRBV7-9 and TRBJ1-3; D unclear. The V and J ends lost 4 bases and 5 bases respectively, with 18 bases between them. The CDR3 consists of 16 residues. Germline assignment: CDR1 SEHNR and CDR2 FQNEAQ (reference sequence). This chain's CDR3 is CASSSLALSARNTIYF. The DNA for the CDR3 is TGTGCCAGCAGCTCTCTTGCGCTTTCAGCGAGAAACACCATATATTTT.

The CDR3 DNA reads as TGTGCCATCAGTGTCGCGACGATCCAAACCCCAGAGACCCAGTACTTC. Translating it yields CAISVATIQTPETQYF. V usage is TRBV10-3 and J usage is TRBJ2-5; no definite D call. V was cut by 4 bases and J by 4 bases, with 19 bases left in between. Per the germline V gene, CDR1 is ENHRY and CDR2 is SYGVKD. The CDR3 is made up of 16 amino acids.

This clonotype has more than one count but fewer than ten. The chain combines TRBV7-8 with TRBJ1-1; TRBD1 matches 8 bases. The germline V gene encodes CDR1 SGHVS and CDR2 FQNEAQ. This CDR3 has 17 amino acids. The V gene end was trimmed by 1 base and the J gene end by 5 bases; junction bases not matched to a gene: 12. The CDR3 DNA follows: TGTGCCAGCAGCTTAGGCAGGGGGCGCAAAGTGATAACTGAAGCTTTCTTT. Protein sequence: CASSLGRGRKVITEAFF. The entire variable domain, with the rest obtained from reference TRBV7-8 and TRBJ1-1, is as follows: GAGVSQSPRYKVAKRGQDVALRCDPISGHVSLFWYQQALGQGPEFLTYFQNEAQLDKSGLPSDRFFAERPEGSVSTLKIQRTQQEDSAVYLCASSLGRGRKVITEAFFGQGTRLTVV.

This clonotype occurred a few times. The J gene is TRBJ1-1, the V gene TRBV29-1; 7 bases are a match to TRBD1. Trimming cost V 6 bases and J 1 base; bases outside gene matches: 2. CDR1 SQVTM and CDR2 ANQGSEA come from the germline V gene. The CDR3 has 12 amino acids. The CDR3 sequence is CSVGQTNTEAFF. In nucleotides, the CDR3 is TGCAGCGTGGGACAGACGAACACTGAAGCTTTCTTT.

At least ten counts were recorded for this clonotype. The chain employs TRBV12-3 or TRBV12-4 and TRBJ2-7; D is possibly TRBD2 (6 bases). V was trimmed by 2 bases and J by 3 bases, leaving 8 bases between them. The length of the CDR3 is 13 residues. The CDR3 DNA is TGTGCCAGCAGTTTAAGTAGCGGCTACGAGCAGTACTTC. Residues: CASSLSSGYEQYF.

This clonotype showed up many times. The rearrangement links TRBV5-5 to TRBJ2-3; D call uncertain. The germline CDR1 and CDR2 sequences are SGHKS and YYEKEE (reference sequence). This CDR3 region has 14 residues. V lost 3 bases, J lost 2 bases, and 10 bases lay in between. CDR3 sequence: CASSSHYFTDTQYF. CDR3 sequence (DNA): TGTGCCAGCAGCTCTCACTACTTCACAGATACGCAGTATTTT.

This clonotype was counted many times. V is TRBV12-3 or TRBV12-4 and J is TRBJ2-1; D not resolved. There are 14 residues in the CDR3. Trimming removed 3 bases at V and 7 bases at J, with 13 bases between. The CDR3 sequence: CASSFGPRANEQFF. In nucleotides, the CDR3 is TGTGCCAGCAGTTTCGGCCCTAGGGCGAATGAGCAGTTCTTC.

In its sample, this clonotype was seen many times. V usage is TRBV7-9 and J usage is TRBJ2-7; D uncertain. The V end lost 5 bases, the J end lost 6 bases, and 11 bases lay between the germline ends. The CDR3 extends over 12 amino acids. Germline lookup yields CDR1 SEHNR and CDR2 FQNEAQ (reference sequence). This chain's CDR3 is CASSRPVGEQYF. In nucleotides, the CDR3 is TGTGCCAGCAGCCGACCCGTGGGCGAGCAGTACTTC.

This chain uses TRBV7-9 with TRBJ1-2; D unclear. The germline gives CDR1 SEHNR, CDR2 FQNEAQ (reference sequence). With 5 bases removed from V and 8 bases from J, the gap between germline ends came to 21 bases. CDR3 size: 15 residues. The CDR3, as DNA: TGTGCCAGCAGCCAGGCGGCTGGGTCGAGTCGGGGCTACACCTTC. This sequence encodes CASSQAAGSSRGYTF.

To note about this clonotype: This may come from a read error, since a much larger clone is one base off. The V call is TRBV7-6, the J call TRBJ2-3; TRBD1 might be the D (5 bases). The J call may be faulty, since TRBJ1-5 better matches the DNA end. CDR3 size: 19 residues. The germline gives CDR1 SGHVS, CDR2 FNYEAQ. CDR3 sequence: CASSLAGGGASGKSDTQHF. CDR3 coding DNA: TGTGCTAGCAGCTTAGCGGGGGGAGGGGCTAGCGGGAAATCAGATACGCAGCATTTT.

This clonotype was detected many times. The V call is TRBV7-2, the J call TRBJ1-5; D unclear. The CDR3 has 13 residues. V lost 3 bases and J lost 3, with 6 bases in between. Looked up from germline, CDR1 is SGHTA and CDR2 is FQGNSA. Here the CDR3 reads CASSFWNNQPQHF. CDR3 bases: TGTGCCAGCAGCTTCTGGAACAATCAGCCCCAGCATTTT.

The chain has TRBV2 and TRBJ2-1, with D perhaps TRBD2 (5 bases). Germline loops: CDR1 SNHLY, CDR2 FYNNEI. There are 14 residues in the CDR3. V dropped 7 bases and J dropped 2 bases, with 12 bases sitting between them. The CDR3 DNA follows: TGTGCCAGCAAGGCCAGCGGAGCCTACAATGAGCAGTTCTTC. Translated: CASKASGAYNEQFF.

The chain has TRBV7-9 and TRBJ1-6, with unresolved D. Germline loops: CDR1 SEHNR, CDR2 FQNEAQ (reference sequence). The CDR3 is 13 residues long. Trimming took 4 bases from V and 13 from J, leaving 14 bases between them. DNA for the CDR3: TGTGCCAGCAGCTCTTTAGTTTGGGATCCCCTCCACTTT. Its protein product is CASSSLVWDPLHF.

The chain joins TRBV7-9 to TRBJ2-1; 8 bases are a match to TRBD2. Germline lookup yields CDR1 SEHNR and CDR2 FQNEAQ (reference sequence). This CDR3 spans 13 amino acids. V gave up 6 bases and J gave up 5 bases; unmatched junction bases: 3. The CDR3 protein is CASSTAGDNEQFF. The CDR3 coding sequence is TGTGCCAGCAGTACAGCGGGGGACAATGAGCAGTTCTTC.

The table lists this clonotype with many counts. The chain couples TRBV7-2 to TRBJ2-5; D gene unclear. Germline-derived CDR1 and CDR2 are SGHTA and FQGNSA. This CDR3 spans 14 amino acids. V shed 2 bases and J shed 9 bases, with 16 bases lying between them. DNA for the CDR3: TGTGCCAGCAGCTTACGGCAGAGCTTTGGGGCCCAGTACTTC. Its protein is CASSLRQSFGAQYF.

This clonotype was recorded a few times. This chain connects TRBV7-2 to TRBJ1-4, with 7 positions matching TRBD1. J gave up 8 bases and V 1 base, and 4 bases lay outside the gene matches. The germline gives CDR1 SGHTA, CDR2 FQGNSA. The CDR3 loop spans 14 amino acids. The CDR3 region has the DNA TGTGCCAGCAGCTTAGGAGGGGGCTGGGAAAAACTGTTTTTT. Protein product: CASSLGGGWEKLFF.

The chain employs TRBV6-1 and TRBJ1-5, with no clear D. Looked up from germline, CDR1 is MNHNS and CDR2 is SASEGT. The length of the CDR3 is 17 residues. Trimming removed 2 bases from V and 0 bases from J, with 14 bases in between. CDR3 nucleotides: TGTGCCAGCAGTGAATTTCACAGCTTCGATAGCAATCAGCCCCAGCATTTT. Protein: CASSEFHSFDSNQPQHF.

This clonotype has just a few counts. This chain joins TRBV12-3 or TRBV12-4 and TRBJ1-4; 10 bases match TRBD1. V was clipped by 5 bases and J by 8 bases; unmatched bases: 11. The CDR3 length is 16 residues. CDR3 region: CASSPYSTGGREKLFF. DNA for the CDR3: TGTGCCAGCAGTCCTTACTCGACAGGGGGCAGGGAAAAACTGTTTTTT.

This chain joins TRBV20-1 and TRBJ1-5; tentative D call: TRBD1 (6 bases). The V and J ends lost 3 bases and 7 bases respectively, with 13 bases between them. The CDR3 length is 13 residues. CDR1 is DFQATT and CDR2 is SNEGSKA in the germline V gene (reference sequence). CDR3 loop: CSASLDRIQPQHF. The CDR3 nucleotides are TGCAGTGCTAGCTTGGACAGAATACAGCCCCAGCATTTT.